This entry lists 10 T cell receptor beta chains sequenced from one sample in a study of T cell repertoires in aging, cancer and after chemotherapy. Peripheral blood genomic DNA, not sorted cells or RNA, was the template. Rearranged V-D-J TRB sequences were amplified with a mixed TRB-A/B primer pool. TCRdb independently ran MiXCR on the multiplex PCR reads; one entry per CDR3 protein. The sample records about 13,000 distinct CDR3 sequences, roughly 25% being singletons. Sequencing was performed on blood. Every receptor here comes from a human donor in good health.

The CDR3 region has the DNA TGTGCCAGCAACCTTATCGGGACAGGGGGCGCGCGGGCTTTCTTT. Translating it yields CASNLIGTGGARAFF. J is TRBJ1-1 and V is TRBV6-1, with 12 bases identical to TRBD1. CDR3 length: 15 residues. Germline CDR1 and CDR2: MNHNS and SASEGT. J lost 11 bases, V lost 7 bases, and 14 bases had no gene match.

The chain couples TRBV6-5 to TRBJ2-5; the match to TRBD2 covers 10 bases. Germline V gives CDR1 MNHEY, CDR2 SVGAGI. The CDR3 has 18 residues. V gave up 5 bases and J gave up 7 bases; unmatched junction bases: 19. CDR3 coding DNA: TGTGCCAGCAGTGAGCATCCCGGGACTAGCGTTCTTGTGAGGACCCAGTACTTC. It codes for CASSEHPGTSVLVRTQYF.

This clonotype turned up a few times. Here the CDR3 reads CASSQDRDLGYTF. In DNA, the CDR3 is TGCGCCAGCAGCCAAGACCGGGACCTAGGCTACACCTTC. This chain connects TRBV4-3 to TRBJ1-2; D might be TRBD1 (5 bases). The CDR3 extends over 13 amino acids. Trimming left V 0 bases short and J 8 bases short, with 10 bases between. Germline V CDR1 and CDR2: LGHNA, YSLEER.

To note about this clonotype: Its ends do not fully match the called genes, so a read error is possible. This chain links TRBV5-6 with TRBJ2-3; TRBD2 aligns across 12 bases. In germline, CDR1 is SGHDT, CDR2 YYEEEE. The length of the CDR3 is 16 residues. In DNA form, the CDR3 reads TGCGCCAGCAGCCCCCGACTAGCGGGGGTCACAGATACGCAGTATTTT. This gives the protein CASSPRLAGVTDTQYF.

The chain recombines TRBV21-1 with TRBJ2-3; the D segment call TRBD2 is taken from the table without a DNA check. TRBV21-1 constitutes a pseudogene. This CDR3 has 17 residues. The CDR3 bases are TGTGCCAGCAGCAACGTAGTCCGGAGGGGTAGCACAGATACGCAGTATTTT. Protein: CASSNVVRRGSTDTQYF.

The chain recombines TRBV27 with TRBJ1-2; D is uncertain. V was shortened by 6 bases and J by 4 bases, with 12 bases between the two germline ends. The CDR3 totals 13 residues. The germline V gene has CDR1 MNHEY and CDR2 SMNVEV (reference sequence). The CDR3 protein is CASSPGSFYGYTF. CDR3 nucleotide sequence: TGTGCCAGCAGCCCTGGGAGCTTCTATGGCTACACCTTC.

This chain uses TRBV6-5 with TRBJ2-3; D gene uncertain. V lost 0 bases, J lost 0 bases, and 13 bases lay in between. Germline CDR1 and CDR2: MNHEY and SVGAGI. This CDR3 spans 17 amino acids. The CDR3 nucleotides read TGTGCCAGCAGTTACTCGACCCGTCCTTCTAGCACAGATACGCAGTATTTT. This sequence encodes CASSYSTRPSSTDTQYF.

The CDR3 DNA reads as TGTGCCAGCAGCACGGACACTAACTATGGCTACACCTTC. This gives the protein CASSTDTNYGYTF. The V gene is TRBV5-6, the J gene TRBJ1-2; D is perhaps TRBD1 (5 bases). The V gene's germline CDR1 is SGHDT and CDR2 YYEEEE. CDR3 length: 13 amino acids. V lost 4 bases to trimming and J lost 0 bases, with 7 bases between them.

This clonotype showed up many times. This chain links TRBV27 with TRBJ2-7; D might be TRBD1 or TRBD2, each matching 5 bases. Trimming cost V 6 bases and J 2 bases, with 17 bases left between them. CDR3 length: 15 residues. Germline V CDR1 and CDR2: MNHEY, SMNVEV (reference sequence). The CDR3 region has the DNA TGTGCCAGCAGCCTCGTGGGGCGGGCAGCCTACGAGCAGTACTTC. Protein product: CASSLVGRAAYEQYF.

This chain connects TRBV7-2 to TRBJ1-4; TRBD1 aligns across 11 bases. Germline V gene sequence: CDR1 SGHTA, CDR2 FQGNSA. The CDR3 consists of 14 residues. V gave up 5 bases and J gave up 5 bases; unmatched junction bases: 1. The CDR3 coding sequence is TGTGCCAGCAGCAGGGACAGGGGGAATGAAAAACTGTTTTTT. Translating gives CASSRDRGNEKLFF.